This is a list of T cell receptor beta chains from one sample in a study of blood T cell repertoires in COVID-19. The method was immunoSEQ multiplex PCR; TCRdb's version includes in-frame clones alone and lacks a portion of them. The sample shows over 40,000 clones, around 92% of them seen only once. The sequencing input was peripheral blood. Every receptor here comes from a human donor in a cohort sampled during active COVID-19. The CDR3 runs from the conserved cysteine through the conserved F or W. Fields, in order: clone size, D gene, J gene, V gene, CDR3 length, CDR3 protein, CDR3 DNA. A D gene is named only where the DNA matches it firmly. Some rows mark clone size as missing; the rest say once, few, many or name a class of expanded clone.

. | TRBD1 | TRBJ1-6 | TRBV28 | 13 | CASTGTVSSPLHF | TGTGCCAGCACCGGGACAGTCAGTTCACCCCTCCACTTT
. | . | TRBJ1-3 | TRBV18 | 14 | CASSPNQSGNTIYF | TGTGCCAGCTCACCTAACCAGTCTGGAAACACCATATATTTT
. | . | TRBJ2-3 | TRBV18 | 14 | CASSPRSWTDTQYF | TGTGCCAGCTCACCTCGGAGTTGGACAGATACGCAGTATTTT
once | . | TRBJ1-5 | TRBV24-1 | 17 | CATSDFRGGANNQPQHF | TGTGCCACCAGTGATTTTCGGGGAGGGGCGAACAATCAGCCCCAGCATTTT
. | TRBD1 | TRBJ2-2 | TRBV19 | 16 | CASSMDRSLNTGELFF | TGTGCCAGTAGTATGGACAGGAGCCTGAACACCGGGGAGCTGTTTTTT
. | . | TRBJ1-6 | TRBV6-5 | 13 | CASSYEGVSPLHF | TGTGCCAGCAGTTACGAGGGGGTCTCACCCCTCCACTTT
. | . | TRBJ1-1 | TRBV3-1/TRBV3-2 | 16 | CASSPNIFSGNTEAFF | TGTGCCAGCAGCCCAAATATTTTTTCCGGGAACACTGAAGCTTTCTTT
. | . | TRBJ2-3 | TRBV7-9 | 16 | CASSLGQAGNTDTQYF | TGTGCCAGCAGCTTAGGCCAGGCAGGGAACACAGATACGCAGTATTTT
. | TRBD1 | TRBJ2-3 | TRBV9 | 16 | CASSAMGQGSTDTQYF | TGTGCCAGCAGCGCCATGGGACAGGGAAGCACAGATACGCAGTATTTT
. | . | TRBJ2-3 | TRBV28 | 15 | CASRQLRSRGSTQYF | TGTGCCAGCAGACAACTACGGTCTAGAGGAAGTACGCAGTATTTT
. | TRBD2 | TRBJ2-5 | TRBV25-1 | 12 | CATRTSWETQYF | TGTGCCACCCGGACTAGTTGGGAGACCCAGTACTTC
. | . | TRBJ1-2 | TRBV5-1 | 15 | CASSLFAGSNYGYTF | TGCGCCAGCAGCTTATTTGCAGGGTCTAACTATGGCTACACCTTC
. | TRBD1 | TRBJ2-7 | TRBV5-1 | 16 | CASAGVTRDRAYEQYF | TGCGCCAGCGCCGGAGTGACTAGGGACAGGGCCTACGAGCAGTACTTC
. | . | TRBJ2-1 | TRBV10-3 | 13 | CAIHGSSYNEQFF | TGTGCCATCCACGGGAGCTCCTACAATGAGCAGTTCTTC